What follows is one T cell receptor (beta chain) and its context. This receptor's antigen is unknown. The sample holds no much larger clone one base away, and base qualities are not on file. The library relied on the immunoSEQ multiplex PCR assay. RNA was extracted from all samples and reverse transcribed into cDNA, which served as template for TCR sequencing. First-strand cDNA was synthesized with SuperScript III using a 2:1 mix of oligo-dT and random hexamers. A synthetic immune receptor repertoire was used to gauge amplification bias, and whatever bias remained was removed computationally. Under the source paper's analysis protocol: After raw reads were preprocessed to remove errors, the CDR3 was defined following IMGT conventions as running from the conserved cysteine to phenylalanine. To get clonality, Shannon entropy was normalized by log2 of the number of productive unique TCRs and the result was subtracted from 1. Whether each scalp clone was CD4 or CD8 was inferred by checking scalp TCRbeta sequences against the CD4 and CD8 repertoires from sorted blood. TCRdb took over this immuneACCESS table, retaining in-frame rearrangements with V and J assigned. Such tables are incomplete; in checked studies, under half of the missing clones stem from an unresolved V gene, and the remainder is unexplained. The V and J calls and clone size are taken from that table; D and trimming were inferred from the DNA. The sample profile shows over 150,000 clones; about 53% of them were found once. The ten largest clones represent under 14% of the sample.

The CDR3 measures 16 amino acids from cysteine to phenylalanine. Only CDR3 DNA is held: 48 bases, read in frame from base 1. Trimming leaves V shorter by 4 bases and J shorter by 3 bases, with the junction holding 6 bases beyond the gene matches. According to the germline V gene, CDR1 reads SGHDT and CDR2 reads YYEEEE. This sample is part of a study of CD8+ T cells in alopecia areata (dated by TCRdb to the late 2010s). General notes on the study: Treated patients were enrolled in an open-label pilot trial of oral tofacitinib at 5 to 10 mg twice daily for moderate-to-severe alopecia areata. Clonality in the scalp was compared among normal scalp (n=4), patchy alopecia areata scalp (n=8), and alopecia totalis/universalis scalp (n=8). In humans, TCRbeta sequencing was performed on scalp tissue and on sorted CD4+ and CD8+ peripheral blood T cells from healthy controls and from patients with patchy or totalis/universalis alopecia areata. In both human patients and the C3H/HeJ mouse model, the study applied high-throughput TCRbeta sequencing to look at T cell clonal expansion in alopecia areata. The RNA source kit depended on sample type: the PAXgene miRNA kit for fixed scalp, the miRNeasy kit for PBMCs, and the RNeasy kit for mouse skin. TCRbeta CDR3 regions were amplified by immunoSEQ multiplex PCR using 35 Vbeta forward and 13 Jbeta reverse primers. Tofacitinib was administered for 6 to 18 months, and 6 months of follow-up off drug were then conducted to assess delayed response and recurrence. Biopsies were taken from tofacitinib-treated patients at baseline and again at 4 and 24 weeks into treatment, and several of those patients also had a later scalp biopsy. For the treated patients, the SALT score, which quantifies what percentage of scalp surface area is affected, served as the measure of disease severity. What the authors observed across the whole study: Tofacitinib significantly lowered scalp clonality and the number of expanded CD8+ clones among the top 100 scalp clones. Unlike mouse skin, which is dominated by gammadelta T cells, normal human skin has resident alphabeta T cells that are also sequenced, and this complicates analysis of the scalp TCR repertoire. Many expanded lesional clones persisted in scalp and blood during tofacitinib treatment, which may partly explain relapse after stopping treatment. Compared with mice, TCR sequences shared between patients were less clear, possibly partly because of HLA diversity across the patient population. Higher clonality and more expanded CD8+ clones were observed in lesional scalp than in normal scalp, particularly in alopecia totalis/universalis, a finding suggestive of antigenic drive. Because the treated cohort was small and had only one nonresponder, larger studies are needed to examine links between baseline CD8+ expansion and response.

Interpreted using the paper, the time point label stands for: around 24 weeks on oral tofacitinib. What the treatment or condition label conveys for this sample: oral pan-JAK inhibitor, 5-10 mg twice daily. Peripheral blood and lesional scalp punch biopsies were obtained from patients with alopecia areata. PBMCs were isolated by density centrifugation and stained for CD3, CD4 and CD8, after which CD4+ and CD8+ T cells were sorted on a FACSAria. The chain is encoded by TRBV5-6 joined to TRBJ1-5; 11 central bases correspond to TRBD1. Sequencing was performed on CD8+ T cells sorted from blood, taken at week 24, from a patient treated with tofacitinib. The origin of this receptor is a human donor with alopecia areata. The DNA is as follows: TGTGCCAGCAGCGCCCGGACAGGGGGCACCAATCAGCCCCAGCATTTT. This yields the protein CASSARTGGTNQPQHF.